The next 17 T cell receptor beta chains were all read from a single sample in a study of shared clonotypes between healthy human individuals. Generated by immunoSEQ multiplex PCR, the TCRdb table keeps only in-frame clones and is missing some. In the table there are some 650,000 clones, about 96% of which are singletons. Material for sequencing was naive CD4+ T cells sorted from blood. Subset defined: CD45RA+ positively selected. These receptors originate from a woman between 25 and 40 years old in good health.

The rearrangement uses TRBV6-1 and TRBJ1-3; D remains unclear. CDR1 MNHNS and CDR2 SASEGT come from the germline V gene. The CDR3 has 16 residues. Trimming pared 2 bases from V and 2 bases from J, leaving 13 bases between. CDR3 nucleotide sequence: TGTGCCAGCAGTGAACCTAGCTGGGAGCCTGGAAACACCATATATTTT. This encodes CASSEPSWEPGNTIYF.

The V call is TRBV10-2, the J call TRBJ1-1, with D unclear. The CDR3 covers 15 residues. Looked up from germline, CDR1 is WSHSY and CDR2 is SAAADI. The ends were cut back, 9 bases at V and 0 bases at J, with 17 bases in the middle. CDR3 nucleotides: TGCGCCAGTACTTCTCGCAGGAGAATGAACACTGAAGCTTTCTTT. Translating it yields CASTSRRRMNTEAFF.

The V and J genes are TRBV6-5 and TRBJ2-2; tentatively, D is TRBD2 (7 bases). V gave up 5 bases and J gave up 6 bases, with 16 bases separating them. Germline V gene lookup returns CDR1 MNHEY and CDR2 SVGAGI. This CDR3 contains 15 residues. The CDR3 nucleotides are TGTGCCAGCAGTAGGGGGGGACTCTGGGCCGGGGAGCTGTTTTTT. It is translated as CASSRGGLWAGELFF.

The rearrangement links TRBV18 to TRBJ2-7; 9 nucleotides agree with TRBD1. The CDR3 totals 16 residues. V gave up 0 bases and J gave up 4 bases; unmatched junction bases: 7. Germline CDR1 is KGHSH and CDR2 is LQKENI. The CDR3 DNA reads TGTGCCAGCTCACCACCTTTGGGACAGGGAGGGTACGAGCAGTACTTC. Amino acid sequence: CASSPPLGQGGYEQYF. The entire variable domain, with the rest obtained from reference TRBV18 and TRBJ2-7, is as follows: NAGVMQNPRHLVRRRGQEARLRCSPMKGHSHVYWYRQLPEEGLKFMVYLQKENIIDESGMPKERFSAEFPKEGPSILRIQQVVRGDSAAYFCASSPPLGQGGYEQYFGPGTRLTVT.

This chain connects TRBV28 to TRBJ2-7; the D is unclear. Germline V lookup: CDR1 MDHEN, CDR2 SYDVKM. The ends were cut back, 5 bases at V and 8 bases at J, with 13 bases in the middle. CDR3 size: 12 residues. CDR3 in DNA: TGTGCCAGCAGTAAACCGGGCCCTCAGCAGTACTTC. It encodes CASSKPGPQQYF.

The chain uses TRBV28 and TRBJ2-7; 9 bases agree with TRBD1. Germline V gene lookup returns CDR1 MDHEN and CDR2 SYDVKM. With V trimmed by 4 bases and J by 2 bases, 6 bases remained unmatched. The CDR3 spans 15 residues. The chain's CDR3 is CASSSSGTGPYEQYF. DNA for the CDR3: TGTGCCAGCAGTTCCTCCGGGACAGGGCCCTACGAGCAGTACTTC.

The J gene is TRBJ1-5, the V gene TRBV4-1; 9 bases agree with TRBD1. With V trimmed by 4 bases and J by 0 bases, 10 bases remained unmatched. Per germline, CDR1 MGHRA and CDR2 YSYEKL. CDR3 length: 18 amino acids. CDR3 bases: TGCGCCAGCAGCCGCGCTACAGGGGGCCTGTATAGCAATCAGCCCCAGCATTTT. Residues: CASSRATGGLYSNQPQHF.

The rearrangement links TRBV2 to TRBJ2-2, with TRBD2 as a possible D gene (5 bases). CDR1 is SNHLY, CDR2 FYNNEI, per germline. Trimming shortened V by 0 bases and J by 2 bases, and 16 bases separated the two germline ends. This CDR3 has 18 amino acids. The CDR3 region is CASSEALSVAANTGELFF. For the CDR3, the DNA is TGTGCCAGCAGTGAAGCGCTTAGCGTAGCTGCAAACACCGGGGAGCTGTTTTTT.

V is TRBV2 and J is TRBJ1-5; a weak D match, TRBD1 (6 bases). Looked up from germline, CDR1 is SNHLY and CDR2 is FYNNEI. The CDR3 runs to 12 residues. V was trimmed by 5 bases and J by 6 bases, leaving 8 bases between them. CDR3 residues: CASSTQGQPQHF. CDR3 DNA: TGTGCCAGCAGTACACAGGGTCAGCCCCAGCATTTT.

The chain uses TRBV5-1 and TRBJ2-1; D is possibly TRBD1 (6 bases). The CDR3 covers 14 residues. In germline, CDR1 is SGHRS, CDR2 YFSETQ. V shed 8 bases and J shed 7 bases, with 19 bases lying between them. In DNA, the CDR3 is TGCGCCAGTACCTTACGTACAGGGAGAAATGAGCAGTTCTTC. This translates into CASTLRTGRNEQFF. Together with reference TRBV5-1 and TRBJ2-1, the CDR3 gives the full variable domain: KAGVTQTPRYLIKTRGQQVTLSCSPISGHRSVSWYQQTPGQGLQFLFEYFSETQRNKGNFPGRFSGRQFSNSRSEMNVSTLELGDSALYLCASTLRTGRNEQFFGPGTRLTVL.

The rearrangement uses TRBV5-4 and TRBJ2-7, with TRBD2 matching over 8 bases. CDR3 length: 15 amino acids. CDR1 SGHNT and CDR2 YYREEE come from the germline V gene (reference sequence). V lost 2 bases, J lost 5 bases, and 9 bases stayed unmatched. The CDR3: CASSFRSAGVNEQYF. For the CDR3, the DNA is TGTGCCAGCAGCTTTCGCTCAGCGGGAGTTAACGAGCAGTACTTC.

The CDR3 DNA is TGTGCCAGCAGTCAGGCCAGGGGCCGCACCGGTCAGCCCCAGCATTTT. Translated, it gives CASSQARGRTGQPQHF. The chain combines TRBV28 with TRBJ1-5, with a tentative D call TRBD1 (6 bases). Trimming cost V 5 bases and J 6 bases, with 20 bases left between them. Germline V gene data show CDR1 as MDHEN and CDR2 as SYDVKM. The CDR3 is 16 amino acids.

The chain is built from TRBV5-6 and TRBJ1-2, with D tentatively TRBD1 (5 bases). This CDR3 contains 13 residues. V dropped 6 bases and J dropped 3 bases, with 12 bases sitting between them. Germline V CDR1 and CDR2: SGHDT, YYEEEE. The CDR3 coding sequence is TGTGCCAGCACCGCCTTACAGGACTATGGCTACACCTTC. Amino acids: CASTALQDYGYTF.

This CDR3 is CASSFSGTVTEAFF. The CDR3 nucleotides read TGTGCCAGCAGTTTTTCGGGGACAGTCACTGAAGCTTTCTTT. This chain links TRBV28 with TRBJ1-1; TRBD1 matches 7 bases. CDR1 is MDHEN, CDR2 SYDVKM, per germline. The CDR3 runs 14 residues. Trimming took 3 bases from V and 4 from J; bases not matched to a gene: 5.

This clone showed up just once. This chain joins TRBV7-3 and TRBJ1-1; 7 bases fit TRBD1. The CDR3 consists of 15 residues. Germline-derived CDR1 and CDR2 are SGHTA and FQGTGA. Trimming took 1 base from V and 3 from J; bases not matched to a gene: 5. The CDR3 spells CASSLNAGGDTEAFF. CDR3 nucleotides: TGTGCCAGCAGCTTAAATGCAGGGGGTGACACTGAAGCTTTCTTT.

The chain joins TRBV5-4 to TRBJ2-7; possible D gene TRBD2, 6 bases. CDR3 length: 16 residues. V lost 4 bases to trimming and J lost 1 base, with 18 bases between them. The germline V gene has CDR1 SGHNT and CDR2 YYREEE (reference sequence). CDR3: CASSVPRGDESYEQYF. The CDR3 DNA sequence: TGTGCCAGCAGCGTCCCGCGGGGAGATGAGTCCTACGAGCAGTACTTC.

The V call is TRBV6-1, the J call TRBJ2-2; D not certain. CDR3 size: 14 residues. Germline lookup yields CDR1 MNHNS and CDR2 SASEGT. Trimming took 7 bases from V and 0 from J, leaving 9 bases between them. The CDR3 here is CASTLGPNTGELFF. For the CDR3, the DNA is TGTGCCAGCACCTTGGGTCCGAACACCGGGGAGCTGTTTTTT.